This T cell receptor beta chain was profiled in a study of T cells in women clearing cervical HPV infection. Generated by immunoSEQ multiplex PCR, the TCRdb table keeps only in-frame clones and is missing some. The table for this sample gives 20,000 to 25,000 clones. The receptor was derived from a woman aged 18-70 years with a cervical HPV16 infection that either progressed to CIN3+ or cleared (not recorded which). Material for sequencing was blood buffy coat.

The part of the CDR3 DNA that was read is TGCGCCAGCAGCCAAGATCAAAGGGGGCTCTACGAG. It encodes CASSQDQRGLYE. The full CDR3 is CASSQDQRGLYEQYF. The J gene is TRBJ2-7, the V gene TRBV4-1; 7 bases map to TRBD1. The sequence runs out 3 residues before the end of the CDR3; the remainder is reconstructed from the germline J gene. Germline assignment: CDR1 MGHRA and CDR2 YSYEKL. V shed 0 bases, J shed 3 bases, and the junction held 5 bases outside the gene matches. This CDR3 spans 15 amino acids.